Each of the 32 T cell receptor beta chains below was sequenced from the same sample in a study of blood T cell repertoires in COVID-19. Here immunoSEQ multiplex PCR was the method, and the copy in TCRdb shows in-frame clones only, minus some. The repertoire consists of fewer than 250,000 clones, with approximately 85% occurring once and the leading ten covering around 10%. Input material: PBMCs or T cells enriched from blood (not recorded which). Receptors originate from a woman between 45 and 65 years old with acute COVID-19.

This clone was found once. The chain recombines TRBV3-1 (or the pseudogene TRBV3-2) with TRBJ1-1; D gene ambiguous. The V and J ends lost 3 bases and 1 base respectively, with 12 bases between them. Germline V gene sequence: CDR1 LGHDT, CDR2 YNNKEL (reference sequence). This CDR3 comprises 15 residues. The CDR3 nucleotides are TGTGCCAGCAGCCAGCGGGCGGGAGGGAACACTGAAGCTTTCTTT. Residues: CASSQRAGGNTEAFF.

The chain couples TRBV19 to TRBJ2-7; weak D call: TRBD1 (5 bases). The CDR3 covers 14 residues. The V gene lost 6 bases and the J gene lost 2 bases, with 14 bases spanning the gap. CDR1 is LNHDA and CDR2 is SQIVND in the germline V gene (reference sequence). The CDR3 loop is CASSPPGSPYEQYF. As DNA, the CDR3 is TGTGCCAGTAGCCCTCCAGGGTCCCCCTACGAGCAGTACTTC.

The V call is TRBV6-5, the J call TRBJ2-7, with 7 positions matching TRBD1. Germline CDR1 and CDR2: MNHEY and SVGAGI. The CDR3 loop spans 14 amino acids. The ends lost 6 bases at V and 0 bases at J; junction bases unmatched: 5. The CDR3 loop is CASRDRDSSYEQYF. The CDR3 DNA is TGTGCCAGCAGGGACCGGGACAGCTCCTACGAGCAGTACTTC.

The chain recombines TRBV12-3 or TRBV12-4 with TRBJ1-2; no definite D call. There are 13 residues in the CDR3. V was pared by 1 base and J by 5 bases, with 8 bases between. Written as DNA, the CDR3 is TGTGCCAGCAGTTTAGAGCCTTTTTATGGCTACACCTTC. Its protein product is CASSLEPFYGYTF.

This clone appeared many times. The V and J genes are TRBV4-1 and TRBJ2-7, with D tentatively TRBD1 (6 bases). The germline V gene has CDR1 MGHRA and CDR2 YSYEKL. Trimming removed 4 bases from V and 0 bases from J, with 16 bases in between. This CDR3 is 16 amino acids long. Here the CDR3 reads CASSLSAGAISYEQYF. The DNA for the CDR3 is TGCGCCAGCAGCCTCTCGGCAGGGGCAATCTCCTACGAGCAGTACTTC.

In this sample, this clone turned up a few times. J is TRBJ1-6 and V is TRBV7-3, with D tentatively TRBD1 (6 bases). Trimming cost V 5 bases and J 4 bases, with 9 bases left between them. Per the germline V gene, CDR1 is SGHTA and CDR2 is FQGTGA. The CDR3 spans 14 residues. CDR3 DNA sequence: TGTGCCAGCAGCCCCGGACAGTATAATTCACCCCTCCACTTT. Its protein is CASSPGQYNSPLHF.

The chain links TRBV19 to TRBJ1-1; the D gene is possibly TRBD1 (5 bases). With 7 bases removed from V and 4 bases from J, the gap between germline ends came to 22 bases. The length of the CDR3 is 16 residues. From germline, CDR1 is LNHDA and CDR2 SQIVND (reference sequence). CDR3 region: CASTPFGGDSRTEAFF. DNA for the CDR3: TGTGCCAGTACCCCCTTTGGAGGGGATTCGCGCACTGAAGCTTTCTTT. Filled out from reference TRBV19 and TRBJ1-1, the complete variable domain reads DGGITQSPKYLFRKEGQNVTLSCEQNLNHDAMYWYRQDPGQGLRLIYYSQIVNDFQKGDIAEGYSVSREKKESFPLTVTSAQKNPTAFYLCASTPFGGDSRTEAFFGQGTRLTVV.

The rearrangement joins TRBV5-4 to TRBJ1-1, with 10 bases lining up with TRBD1. This CDR3 has 15 amino acids. V was pared by 3 bases and J by 6 bases, with 8 bases of the junction left unmatched. Per germline, CDR1 SGHNT and CDR2 YYREEE (reference sequence). CDR3 region: CASSWMGQGQAEAFF. CDR3 bases: TGTGCCAGCAGCTGGATGGGACAGGGGCAGGCTGAAGCTTTCTTT.

The V gene is TRBV14, the J gene TRBJ1-1; 7 positions match TRBD1. J gave up 0 bases and V 9 bases, and 10 bases lay outside the gene matches. The V gene's germline CDR1 is SGHDN and CDR2 FVKESK. The CDR3 length is 15 residues. The CDR3: CARVTGNHMNTEAFF. The CDR3, as DNA: TGTGCCAGAGTGACAGGGAATCACATGAACACTGAAGCTTTCTTT.

This rearrangement joins TRBV30 to TRBJ2-7; 7 nucleotides match TRBD1. The J segment lost 6 bases and the V segment lost 0 bases, leaving 5 bases of the junction unmatched. The CDR3 spans 13 residues. CDR1 GTSNPN and CDR2 SVGIG come from the germline V gene (reference sequence). The CDR3 DNA follows: TGTGCCTGGAGTGTGGAAAGGGGGCTCGAGCAGTACTTC. It translates to CAWSVERGLEQYF.

J is TRBJ2-7 and V is TRBV11-2, with 9 bases lining up with TRBD1. The length of the CDR3 is 14 residues. J gave up 1 base and V 8 bases, and 6 bases lay outside the gene matches. Germline V gives CDR1 SGHAT, CDR2 FQNNGV. Here the CDR3 reads CASGWGTGSYEQYF. CDR3 DNA sequence: TGTGCCAGCGGCTGGGGGACAGGGTCCTACGAGCAGTACTTC.

This clone was detected only once. The rearrangement joins TRBV7-7 to TRBJ2-6; the match to TRBD1 covers 12 bases. V shed 5 bases and J 2 bases; nucleotides not matched to a gene: 4. The germline V gene has CDR1 SSHAT and CDR2 FNYEAQ (reference sequence). The CDR3 has 17 residues. DNA of the CDR3: TGTGCCAGCAGCCCGGGACAGGGGGCGCCTGGGGCCAACGTCCTGACTTTC. Translated: CASSPGQGAPGANVLTF.

The sample holds one count of this clone. The chain couples TRBV25-1 to TRBJ1-2, with unresolved D. Germline loops: CDR1 MGHDK, CDR2 SYGVNS. The CDR3 consists of 13 residues. Trimming shortened V by 3 bases and J by 0 bases, and 5 bases separated the two germline ends. The CDR3 protein is CASSDAANYGYTF. The CDR3 DNA reads as TGTGCCAGCAGTGACGCAGCTAACTATGGCTACACCTTC.

The chain joins TRBV15 to TRBJ2-7; D remains ambiguous. Germline values: CDR1 LNHNV, CDR2 YYDKDF (reference sequence). V lost 3 bases and J lost 2, with 8 bases in between. This CDR3 has 13 amino acids. The CDR3 sequence is CATSSPGPYEQYF. The CDR3 coding sequence is TGTGCCACCAGCAGTCCAGGTCCCTACGAGCAGTACTTC.

The chain has TRBV27 and TRBJ2-3; D is uncertain. From germline, CDR1 is MNHEY and CDR2 SMNVEV (reference sequence). V lost 6 bases to trimming and J lost 6 bases, with 13 bases between them. The CDR3 length is 13 residues. DNA of the CDR3: TGTGCCAGCAGCCAGAAACCTCTCGATACGCAGTATTTT. Translating gives CASSQKPLDTQYF.

The rearrangement uses TRBV9 and TRBJ1-1, with 10 nucleotides matching TRBD1. Germline CDR1 is SGDLS and CDR2 is YYNGEE. The CDR3 loop spans 16 amino acids. V lost 0 bases and J lost 5; bases outside the gene matches: 7. In DNA, the CDR3 is TGTGCCAGCAGCGTAGAAGGGACAGGGGCGCGGACTGAAGCTTTCTTT. Translation gives CASSVEGTGARTEAFF.

The genes are TRBV7-2 and TRBJ1-5, with D possibly TRBD1 on 5 matching bases. The ends were cut back, 5 bases at V and 7 bases at J, with 24 bases in the middle. Germline lookup yields CDR1 SGHTA and CDR2 FQGNSA. The CDR3 loop spans 17 amino acids. CDR3 in amino acids: CASSPSPGGSLGQPQHF. CDR3 DNA sequence: TGTGCCAGCAGCCCTAGTCCCGGGGGGTCACTGGGGCAGCCCCAGCATTTT.

CDR3 protein: CASSWGEGETQYF. The CDR3 DNA is TGTGCCAGCAGTTGGGGGGAAGGAGAGACCCAGTACTTC. The chain combines TRBV12-3 or TRBV12-4 with TRBJ2-5; a weak D match, TRBD2 (6 bases). The CDR3 runs 13 residues. V was cut by 4 bases and J by 4 bases, with 10 bases left in between.

The V call is TRBV23-1, the J call TRBJ2-7; possible D gene TRBD1, 6 bases. TRBV23-1 is known as an ORF, though its function is uncertain. V lost 4 bases, J lost 4 bases, and 14 bases lay in between. This CDR3 spans 14 amino acids. CDR3 DNA: TGCGCCAGCAGTCCCCCAGGACAGAAATACGAGCAGTACTTC. Its protein is CASSPPGQKYEQYF.

The chain recombines TRBV5-4 with TRBJ1-2, with a tentative D call TRBD1 (6 bases). Trimming shortened V by 0 bases and J by 4 bases, and 10 bases separated the two germline ends. The CDR3 runs to 14 residues. Germline V gene sequence: CDR1 SGHNT, CDR2 YYREEE (reference sequence). The CDR3 DNA reads TGTGCCAGCAGCTTGGATGGACAGAGCTATGGCTACACCTTC. Translated: CASSLDGQSYGYTF.

This clone was found once. The J gene is TRBJ1-5, the V gene TRBV2, with D perhaps TRBD1 (6 bases). The CDR3 spans 15 residues. V lost 2 bases, J lost 2 bases, and 10 bases lay in between. From germline, CDR1 is SNHLY and CDR2 FYNNEI. The CDR3 nucleotides are TGTGCCAGCAGTGAACGGGCAGGGGGCAATCAGCCCCAGCATTTT. It specifies CASSERAGGNQPQHF.

The chain has TRBV6-5 and TRBJ1-1; 8 bases align to TRBD1. Germline CDR1 reads MNHEY; CDR2 reads SVGAGI. The CDR3 length is 16 residues. V lost 4 bases to trimming and J lost 6 bases; unmatched junction nucleotides: 13. DNA for the CDR3: TGTGCCAGCAGTTCTCAAGCTCAGGGGGCCGTGGCTGAAGCTTTCTTT. Its translation: CASSSQAQGAVAEAFF.

The chain employs TRBV6-1 and TRBJ2-7, with D possibly matching TRBD1 (6 bases). The CDR3 totals 17 residues. Looked up from germline, CDR1 is MNHNS and CDR2 is SASEGT. The V end was cut by 4 bases, the J end by 3 bases, with 22 bases between. The CDR3 DNA follows: TGTGCCAGCAGTGCCCAGGGGATCCAGGTCCCACACTACGAGCAGTACTTC. This translates into CASSAQGIQVPHYEQYF.

This chain links TRBV21-1 with TRBJ2-5; the D call in the table, TRBD1, was not verified against the DNA. TRBV21-1 is a pseudogene. This CDR3 spans 17 amino acids. The DNA for the CDR3 is TGTGCCAGCAGCAAAGATTTGGAACAGGGGGCTCAAGAGACCCAGTACTTC. It codes for CASSKDLEQGAQETQYF.

This clone came up once. This sequence joins TRBV5-1 and TRBJ1-4; 8 nucleotides match TRBD1. CDR1 is SGHRS and CDR2 is YFSETQ in the germline V gene. This CDR3 has 15 residues. After removal of 4 bases from V and 6 bases from J, the junction contained 8 bases not matched to a gene. CDR3 DNA: TGCGCCAGCAGCGGGACAGGTTTTGAGGATGAAAAACTGTTTTTT. The encoded protein is CASSGTGFEDEKLFF.

The gene calls are TRBV12-3 or TRBV12-4 and TRBJ2-1, with 8 bases aligning to TRBD1. The CDR3 is 12 amino acids. V lost 6 bases, J lost 9 bases, and 4 bases stayed unmatched. The CDR3 sequence: CASRPDRVEQFF. CDR3 coding DNA: TGTGCCAGCAGGCCGGACAGGGTTGAGCAGTTCTTC.

The J gene is TRBJ1-5, the V gene TRBV3-1 (or the pseudogene TRBV3-2); D remains unclear. Per germline, CDR1 LGHDT and CDR2 YNNKEL (reference sequence). Trimming took 0 bases from V and 5 from J, leaving 8 bases between them. There are 14 residues in the CDR3. CDR3 sequence (DNA): TGTGCCAGCAGCCAAGACACGGGTTATCAGCCCCAGCATTTT. Residues: CASSQDTGYQPQHF.

The chain's CDR3 is CASSPRTGGLDTQYF. The CDR3 DNA follows: TGTGCCAGTAGTCCACGGACAGGGGGTTTGGATACGCAGTATTTT. The chain combines TRBV19 with TRBJ2-3, with 10 positions matching TRBD1. Germline V lookup: CDR1 LNHDA, CDR2 SQIVND (reference sequence). V shed 5 bases and J 6 bases; nucleotides not matched to a gene: 8. This CDR3 has 15 amino acids.

This sequence joins TRBV10-1 and TRBJ2-2; 11 bases fit TRBD2. Germline CDR1 and CDR2: WNHNN and SYGVQD (reference sequence). V shed 8 bases and J 4 bases; nucleotides not matched to a gene: 18. The CDR3 has 19 amino acids. Here the CDR3 DNA reads TGCGCCAGCCCCGACGCTGTTAGCGGGGGGGCCATTGTCACCGGGGAGCTGTTTTTT. Translated: CASPDAVSGGAIVTGELFF.

This rearrangement joins TRBV3-1 (or the pseudogene TRBV3-2) to TRBJ2-5, with TRBD2 matching 8 bases. Germline V gene sequence: CDR1 LGHDT, CDR2 YNNKEL (reference sequence). V shed 0 bases, J shed 4 bases, and the junction held 7 bases outside the gene matches. CDR3 length: 16 amino acids. CDR3 loop: CASSQEGAGAGETQYF. The DNA of the CDR3 is TGTGCCAGCAGCCAAGAAGGAGCGGGGGCCGGAGAGACCCAGTACTTC.

This chain connects TRBV29-1 to TRBJ2-7; the match to TRBD1 covers 9 bases. The germline CDR1 and CDR2 sequences are SQVTM and ANQGSEA. V shed 6 bases, J shed 6 bases, and the junction held 6 bases outside the gene matches. The CDR3 has 12 residues. CDR3: CSVGGTGLEQYF. DNA of the CDR3: TGCAGCGTCGGGGGGACAGGGCTCGAGCAGTACTTC.

J is TRBJ2-6 and V is TRBV4-3; 12 bases are a match to TRBD1. The CDR3 consists of 17 residues. Germline assignment: CDR1 LGHNA and CDR2 YSLEER. J was trimmed by 2 bases and V by 5 bases; bases with no gene match: 4. The CDR3 region has the DNA TGCGCCAGCAGCTCAGGGACAGGGGGCGCTGGGGCCAACGTCCTGACTTTC. It encodes CASSSGTGGAGANVLTF.